This record concerns one T cell receptor beta chain sequence. The antigen is not known. These data come from a study of cytomegalovirus exposure and HLA in healthy donors. The PCR made use of 60 Vbeta and 13 Jbeta primers. Profiled with immunoSEQ multiplex PCR; TCRdb holds only in-frame clones, not every one. The sample records approximately 150,000 clones, 73% being singletons. This CDR3 comprises 17 residues. The germline CDR1 and CDR2 sequences are SQVTM and ANQGSEA. Trimming removed 6 bases at V and 1 base at J, with 22 bases between. Whole-study findings and limits: In most subjects, TCR beta sequences reportedly gave accurate predictions of HLA-A and HLA-B alleles. Near-uniform donor sequencing depth was presumed by presence/absence analyses.

The clonotype comes from a woman aged 18-29 years in good health and CMV-seropositive. The V gene is TRBV29-1, the J gene TRBJ2-1; weak D call: TRBD2 (6 bases). The sequenced sample consisted of PBMCs. The CDR3 DNA reads as TGCAGCGTCTTGGGGGGTATCACGGGGGATTCCTACAATGAGCAGTTCTTC. It specifies CSVLGGITGDSYNEQFF.